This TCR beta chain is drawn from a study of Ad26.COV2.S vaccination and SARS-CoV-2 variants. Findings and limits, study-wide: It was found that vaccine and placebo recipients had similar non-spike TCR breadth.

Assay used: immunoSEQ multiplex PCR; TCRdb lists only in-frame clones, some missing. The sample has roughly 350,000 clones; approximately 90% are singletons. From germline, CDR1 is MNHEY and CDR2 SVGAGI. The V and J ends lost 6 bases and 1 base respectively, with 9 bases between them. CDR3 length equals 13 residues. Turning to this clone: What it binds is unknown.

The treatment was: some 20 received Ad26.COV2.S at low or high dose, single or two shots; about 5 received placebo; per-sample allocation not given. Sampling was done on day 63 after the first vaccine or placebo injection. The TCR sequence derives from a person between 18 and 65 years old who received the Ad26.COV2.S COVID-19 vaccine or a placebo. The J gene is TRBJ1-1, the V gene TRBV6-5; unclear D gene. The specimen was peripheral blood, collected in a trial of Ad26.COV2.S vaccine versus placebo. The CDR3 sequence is CASRLTRNTEAFF. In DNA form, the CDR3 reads TGTGCCAGCAGATTGACGAGGAACACTGAAGCTTTCTTT.